Described below is a single T cell receptor beta chain sequence and its context. Its antigen is still unknown. Adult Caucasians living in Nashville, Tennessee made up all of the donors. Authors' processing steps: ImmunoSEQ output lacked quality scores and full-length reads, limiting matched filtering. The data were produced by immunoSEQ multiplex PCR, yet TCRdb's version contains in-frame clones alone and is incomplete. The D gene and trimming were derived from the DNA, and the V and J assignments and clone size from that table. The table shows over a million clones, with roughly 97% occurring only once. Germline V gene lookup returns CDR1 SEHNR and CDR2 FQNEAQ (reference sequence). V was cut by 1 base and J by 4 bases, with 15 bases left in between. This CDR3 contains 16 residues. The entry originates in a study of shared clonotypes between healthy human individuals. Findings of the study overall: Blood was the only sampled material, and tissue repertoires likely differ. When compared with the clonotypes that were shared by all four sorted-subset donors, the non-shared clonotypes turned out to have lower generation probabilities.

This chain uses TRBV7-9 with TRBJ2-3, with D tentatively TRBD2 (6 bases). Sequenced sample: naive CD4+ T cells sorted from blood. Subset described: CD45RA+ positively selected. The receptor's source is a man aged 25-45 years in good health. CDR3: CASSLVLGRFADTQYF. CDR3 nucleotide sequence: TGTGCCAGCAGCTTAGTCCTCGGGAGATTCGCAGATACGCAGTATTTT.